What follows are 10 T cell receptor beta chains derived from one specimen sequenced in a study of early T cells in non-severe SARS-CoV-2 infection. MiXCR was run by TCRdb on the 5' RACE reads, yielding one entry per CDR3 protein. This sample yields just under 60,000 distinct CDR3 sequences, of which about 8.9% are seen a single time; approximately 18% belongs to the top ten. Sequenced: whole blood. These receptors were collected from an adult who was a healthcare worker with PCR-confirmed SARS-CoV-2 infection or an uninfected control (not recorded which).

This chain links TRBV10-3 with TRBJ2-7; D remains unclear. Between the trimmed V and J ends, which lost 6 bases and 7 bases, there was a span of 10 bases. The CDR3 loop spans 11 amino acids. Germline V gene lookup returns CDR1 ENHRY and CDR2 SYGVKD. The DNA for the CDR3 is TGTGCCATCAGCCCTGAAGGAGAGCAGTACTTC. Translating gives CAISPEGEQYF.

This clonotype was detected a few times. This rearrangement joins TRBV9 to TRBJ1-1; TRBD1 matches at 10 bases. Losses at the gene ends were 3 bases for V and 5 bases for J; bases not matched to a gene: 4. CDR3 length equals 14 residues. The germline gives CDR1 SGDLS, CDR2 YYNGEE. In DNA, the CDR3 is TGTGCCAGCAGCGGGACAGGGGGTTTAACTGAAGCTTTCTTT. Residues: CASSGTGGLTEAFF.

A few counts support this clonotype. The chain is built from TRBV29-1 and TRBJ2-3, with D uncertain. Germline assignment: CDR1 SQVTM and CDR2 ANQGSEA. V was trimmed by 8 bases and J by 2 bases, leaving 8 bases between them. The CDR3 is made up of 11 amino acids. CDR3 DNA sequence: TGCAGCCTTTCCTCCACAGATACGCAGTATTTT. Its translation is CSLSSTDTQYF.

The sample holds many counts of this clonotype. This chain uses TRBV6-6 with TRBJ2-1; 10 bases agree with TRBD2. The germline gives CDR1 MNHNY, CDR2 SVGAGI (reference sequence). V was clipped by 4 bases and J by 5 bases; unmatched bases: 8. The CDR3 extends over 16 amino acids. CDR3 in DNA: TGTGCCAGCAGTTCTCCGGGACTAGCGCCGCACAATGAGCAGTTCTTC. Residues: CASSSPGLAPHNEQFF.

This chain connects TRBV7-8 to TRBJ2-2; either TRBD1 or TRBD2 may fit D (5 bases each). V lost 1 base to trimming and J lost 5 bases, with 14 bases between them. Germline V lookup: CDR1 SGHVS, CDR2 FQNEAQ. There are 16 residues in the CDR3. The CDR3: CASSLEGYRGTGELFF. In nucleotides, the CDR3 is TGTGCCAGCAGCTTAGAGGGGTACAGAGGGACCGGGGAGCTGTTTTTT.

This clonotype was seen at least ten times. The V gene is TRBV27, the J gene TRBJ1-4; unclear D gene. V lost 6 bases and J 5 bases, leaving 10 bases between the germline ends. Looked up from germline, CDR1 is MNHEY and CDR2 is SMNVEV (reference sequence). CDR3 size: 13 residues. The CDR3 spells CASRRTLNEKLFF. The DNA for the CDR3 is TGTGCCAGCAGGCGTACCCTGAATGAAAAACTGTTTTTT.

J is TRBJ1-1 and V is TRBV11-3; D gene ambiguous. With 0 bases removed from V and 1 base from J, the gap between germline ends came to 6 bases. In germline, CDR1 is SGHNT, CDR2 YENEEA. The CDR3 is made up of 14 amino acids. DNA for the CDR3: TGTGCCAGCAGCTTAGACGGCAAGAACACTGAAGCTTTCTTT. This gives the protein CASSLDGKNTEAFF.

This clonotype has at least ten counts. The chain recombines TRBV7-6 with TRBJ2-5; TRBD2 is a possible D gene (6 bases). V was pared by 5 bases and J by 4 bases, with 20 bases between. Germline CDR1 SGHVS, CDR2 FNYEAQ. The CDR3 contains 16 residues. The CDR3 region is CASSRGIAADGETQYF. CDR3 DNA sequence: TGTGCCAGCAGCCGAGGGATAGCGGCAGACGGAGAGACCCAGTACTTC.

This clonotype was seen more than once but under ten times. The chain joins TRBV28 to TRBJ1-4; no firm D call. The CDR3 has 13 residues. The V end lost 3 bases, the J end lost 5 bases, and 7 bases lay between the germline ends. Looked up from germline, CDR1 is MDHEN and CDR2 is SYDVKM. CDR3 nucleotide sequence: TGTGCCAGCAGTTTGGCCCAGAATGAAAAACTGTTTTTT. This codes for CASSLAQNEKLFF.

This clonotype was counted ten times or more. This chain connects TRBV10-3 to TRBJ2-2, with 8 positions matching TRBD2. CDR1 is ENHRY and CDR2 is SYGVKD in the germline V gene. This CDR3 contains 16 residues. J gave up 5 bases and V 6 bases, and 11 bases lay outside the gene matches. The CDR3 region is CAIRGSGVDQTGELFF. DNA of the CDR3: TGTGCCATCAGGGGTAGCGGGGTTGATCAAACCGGGGAGCTGTTTTTT.